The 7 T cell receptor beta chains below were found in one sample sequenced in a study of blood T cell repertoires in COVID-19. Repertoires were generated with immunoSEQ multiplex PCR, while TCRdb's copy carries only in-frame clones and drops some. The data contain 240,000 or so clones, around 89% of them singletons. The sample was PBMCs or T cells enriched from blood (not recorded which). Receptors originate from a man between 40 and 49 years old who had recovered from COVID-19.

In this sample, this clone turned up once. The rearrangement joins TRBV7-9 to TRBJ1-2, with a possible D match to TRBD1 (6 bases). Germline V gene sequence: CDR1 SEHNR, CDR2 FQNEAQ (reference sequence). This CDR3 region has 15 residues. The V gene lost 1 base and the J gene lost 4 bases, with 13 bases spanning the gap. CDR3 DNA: TGTGCCAGCAGCTTAGTAGAGGGGGTGGGCTATGGCTACACCTTC. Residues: CASSLVEGVGYGYTF.

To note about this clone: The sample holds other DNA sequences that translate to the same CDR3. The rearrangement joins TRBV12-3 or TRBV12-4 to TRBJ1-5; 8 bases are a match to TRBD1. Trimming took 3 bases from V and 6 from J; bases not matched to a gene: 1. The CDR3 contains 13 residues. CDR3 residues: CASSLTGVQPQHF. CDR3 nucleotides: TGTGCCAGCAGTTTGACAGGGGTTCAGCCCCAGCATTTT.

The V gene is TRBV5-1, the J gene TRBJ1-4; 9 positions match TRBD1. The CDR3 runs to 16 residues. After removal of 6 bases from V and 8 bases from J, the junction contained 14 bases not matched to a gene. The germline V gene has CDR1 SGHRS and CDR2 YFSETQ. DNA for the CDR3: TGCGCCAGCACTCTACAACCGGGACAGGGTCAAGAAAAACTGTTTTTT. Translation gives CASTLQPGQGQEKLFF.

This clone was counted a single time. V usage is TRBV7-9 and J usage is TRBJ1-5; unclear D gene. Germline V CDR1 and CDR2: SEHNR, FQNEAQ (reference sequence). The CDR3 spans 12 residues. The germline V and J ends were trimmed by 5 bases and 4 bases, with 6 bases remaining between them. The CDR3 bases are TGTGCCAGCAGCCCCCAAAATCAGCCCCAGCATTTT. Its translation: CASSPQNQPQHF.

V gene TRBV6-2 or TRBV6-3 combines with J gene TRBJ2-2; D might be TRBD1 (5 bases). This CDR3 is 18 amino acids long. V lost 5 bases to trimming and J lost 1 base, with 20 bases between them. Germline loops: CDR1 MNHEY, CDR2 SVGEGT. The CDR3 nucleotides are TGTGCCAGCAGTACACGAAGGGGTATCATTAAGAACACCGGGGAGCTGTTTTTT. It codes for CASSTRRGIIKNTGELFF.

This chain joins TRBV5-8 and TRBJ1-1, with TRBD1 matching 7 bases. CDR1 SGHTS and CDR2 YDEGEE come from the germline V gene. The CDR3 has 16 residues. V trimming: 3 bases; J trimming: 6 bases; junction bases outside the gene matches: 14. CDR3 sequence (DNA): TGTGCCAGCAGCTGGGAGACAGGGCGCCTTAAACCTGAAGCTTTCTTT. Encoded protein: CASSWETGRLKPEAFF.

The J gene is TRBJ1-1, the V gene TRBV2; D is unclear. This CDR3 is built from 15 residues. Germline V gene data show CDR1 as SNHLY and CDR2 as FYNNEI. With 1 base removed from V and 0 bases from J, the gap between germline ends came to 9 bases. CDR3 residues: CASSEGEGMNTEAFF. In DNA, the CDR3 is TGTGCCAGCAGTGAAGGGGAGGGTATGAACACTGAAGCTTTCTTT.